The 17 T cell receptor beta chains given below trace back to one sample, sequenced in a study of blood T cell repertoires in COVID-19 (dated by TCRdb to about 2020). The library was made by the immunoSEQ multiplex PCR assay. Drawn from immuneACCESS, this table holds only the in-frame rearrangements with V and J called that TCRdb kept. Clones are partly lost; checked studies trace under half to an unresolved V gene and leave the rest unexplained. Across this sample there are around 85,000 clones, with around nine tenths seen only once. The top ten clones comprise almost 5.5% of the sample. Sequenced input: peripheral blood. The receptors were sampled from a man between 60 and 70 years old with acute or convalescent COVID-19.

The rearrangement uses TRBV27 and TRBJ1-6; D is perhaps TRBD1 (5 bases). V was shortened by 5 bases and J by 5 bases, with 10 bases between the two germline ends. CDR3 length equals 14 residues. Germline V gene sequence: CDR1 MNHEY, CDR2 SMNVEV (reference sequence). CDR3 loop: CASSPPQDNSPLHF. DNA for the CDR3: TGTGCCAGCAGTCCTCCACAGGATAATTCACCCCTCCACTTT.

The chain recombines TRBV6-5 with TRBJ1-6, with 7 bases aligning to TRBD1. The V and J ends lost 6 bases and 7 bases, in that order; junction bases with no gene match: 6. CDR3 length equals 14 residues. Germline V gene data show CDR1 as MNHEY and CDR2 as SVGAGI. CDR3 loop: CASRTTGVNSPLHF. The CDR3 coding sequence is TGTGCCAGCAGGACAACAGGGGTGAATTCACCCCTCCACTTT.

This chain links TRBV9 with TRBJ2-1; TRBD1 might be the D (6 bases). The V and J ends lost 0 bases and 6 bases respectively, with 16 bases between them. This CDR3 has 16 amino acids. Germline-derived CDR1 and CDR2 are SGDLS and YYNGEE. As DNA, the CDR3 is TGTGCCAGCAGCGTAGGGGCAGGGGAAGTTTTCAATGAGCAGTTCTTC. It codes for CASSVGAGEVFNEQFF.

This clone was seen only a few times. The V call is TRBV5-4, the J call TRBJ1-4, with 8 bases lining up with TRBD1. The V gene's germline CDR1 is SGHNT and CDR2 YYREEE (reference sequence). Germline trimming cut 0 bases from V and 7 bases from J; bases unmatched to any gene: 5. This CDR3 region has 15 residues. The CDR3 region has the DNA TGTGCCAGCAGCTTGGACAGGGGGGAAGGTGAAAAACTGTTTTTT. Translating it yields CASSLDRGEGEKLFF.

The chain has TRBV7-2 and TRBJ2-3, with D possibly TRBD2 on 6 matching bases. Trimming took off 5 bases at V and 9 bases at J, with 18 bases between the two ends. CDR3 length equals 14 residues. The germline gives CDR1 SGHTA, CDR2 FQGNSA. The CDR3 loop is CASSPRGTSGTQYF. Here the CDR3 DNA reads TGTGCCAGCAGCCCCCGAGGGACTTCAGGGACGCAGTATTTT.

The CDR3 sequence is CASSVDFGVGNTIYF. CDR3 bases: TGTGCCAGCAGCGTAGATTTCGGGGTTGGAAACACCATATATTTT. The chain employs TRBV9 and TRBJ1-3, with D unclear. V lost 0 bases and J 3 bases, leaving 10 bases between the germline ends. Germline V gene sequence: CDR1 SGDLS, CDR2 YYNGEE. This CDR3 contains 15 residues. Full variable domain (missing parts from reference TRBV9 and TRBJ1-3): DSGVTQTPKHLITATGQRVTLRCSPRSGDLSVYWYQQSLDQGLQFLIQYYNGEERAKGNILERFSAQQFPDLHSELNLSSLELGDSALYFCASSVDFGVGNTIYFGEGSWLTVV.

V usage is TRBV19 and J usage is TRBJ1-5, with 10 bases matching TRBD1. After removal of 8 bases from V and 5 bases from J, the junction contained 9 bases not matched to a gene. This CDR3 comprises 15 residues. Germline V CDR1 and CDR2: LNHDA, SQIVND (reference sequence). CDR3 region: CASGRGTGVDQPQHF. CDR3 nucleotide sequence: TGTGCCAGTGGCCGTGGGACAGGGGTGGATCAGCCCCAGCATTTT.

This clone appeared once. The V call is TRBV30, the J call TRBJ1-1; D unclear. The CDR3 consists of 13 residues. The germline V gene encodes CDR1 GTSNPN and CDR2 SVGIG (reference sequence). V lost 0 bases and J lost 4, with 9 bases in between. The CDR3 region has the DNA TGTGCCTGGAGTGTTGCCGCGGGCACTGAAGCTTTCTTT. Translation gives CAWSVAAGTEAFF.

DNA for the CDR3: TGTGCCAGCAGCTTGGGCCAGGGGCTTGGGACTGAAGCTTTCTTT. Translating it yields CASSLGQGLGTEAFF. The chain joins TRBV5-6 to TRBJ1-1, with D possibly TRBD1 on 6 matching bases. The V gene's germline CDR1 is SGHDT and CDR2 YYEEEE. The CDR3 has 15 residues. V shed 0 bases and J shed 5 bases, with 14 bases lying between them.

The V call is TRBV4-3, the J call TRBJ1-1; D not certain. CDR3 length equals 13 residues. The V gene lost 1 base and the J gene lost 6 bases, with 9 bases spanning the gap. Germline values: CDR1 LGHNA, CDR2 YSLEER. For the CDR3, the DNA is TGCGCCAGCAGCCAAGCCAGGCTTTCTGAAGCTTTCTTT. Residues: CASSQARLSEAFF.

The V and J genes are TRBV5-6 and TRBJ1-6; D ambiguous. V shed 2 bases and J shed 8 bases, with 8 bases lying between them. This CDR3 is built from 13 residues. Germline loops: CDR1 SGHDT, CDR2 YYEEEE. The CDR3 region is CASSFRLDSPLHF. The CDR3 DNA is TGTGCCAGCAGCTTTCGGTTGGATTCACCCCTCCACTTT.

The CDR3 is CASSEEHGNTIYF. CDR3 DNA sequence: TGTGCCAGCAGTGAAGAGCACGGAAACACCATATATTTT. J is TRBJ1-3 and V is TRBV6-1; D is unclear. Looked up from germline, CDR1 is MNHNS and CDR2 is SASEGT. With 1 base removed from V and 4 bases from J, the gap between germline ends came to 5 bases. CDR3 length: 13 residues.

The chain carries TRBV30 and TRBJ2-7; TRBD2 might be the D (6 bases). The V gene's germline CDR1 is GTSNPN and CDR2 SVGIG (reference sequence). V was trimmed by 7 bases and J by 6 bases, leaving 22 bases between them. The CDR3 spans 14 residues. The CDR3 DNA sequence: TGTGCCTTCCGCCCAAGGGACTGGTCTATCGAGCAGTACTTC. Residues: CAFRPRDWSIEQYF.

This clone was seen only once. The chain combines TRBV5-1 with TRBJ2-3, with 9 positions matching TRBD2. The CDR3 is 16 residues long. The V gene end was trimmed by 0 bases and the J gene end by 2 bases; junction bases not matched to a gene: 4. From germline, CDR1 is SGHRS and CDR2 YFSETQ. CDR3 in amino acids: CASSLGASGNTDTQYF. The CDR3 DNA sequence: TGCGCCAGCAGCTTGGGTGCTAGCGGGAACACAGATACGCAGTATTTT.

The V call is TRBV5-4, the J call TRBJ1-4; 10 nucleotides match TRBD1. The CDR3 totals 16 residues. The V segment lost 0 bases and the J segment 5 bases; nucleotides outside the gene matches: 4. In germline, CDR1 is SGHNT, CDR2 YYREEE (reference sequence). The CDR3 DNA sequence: TGTGCCAGCAGCTTGGGGCCGGGACAGGGGAATGAAAAACTGTTTTTT. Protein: CASSLGPGQGNEKLFF. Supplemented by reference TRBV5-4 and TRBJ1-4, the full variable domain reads ETGVTQSPTHLIKTRGQQVTLRCSSQSGHNTVSWYQQALGQGPQFIFQYYREEENGRGNFPPRFSGLQFPNYSSELNVNALELDDSALYLCASSLGPGQGNEKLFFGSGTQLSVL.

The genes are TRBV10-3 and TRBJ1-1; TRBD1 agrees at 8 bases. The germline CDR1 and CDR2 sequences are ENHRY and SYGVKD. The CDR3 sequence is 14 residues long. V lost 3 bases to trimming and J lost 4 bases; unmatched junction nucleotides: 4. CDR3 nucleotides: TGTGCCATCAGTGAACTTCAGGGGGCCACTGAAGCTTTCTTT. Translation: CAISELQGATEAFF.

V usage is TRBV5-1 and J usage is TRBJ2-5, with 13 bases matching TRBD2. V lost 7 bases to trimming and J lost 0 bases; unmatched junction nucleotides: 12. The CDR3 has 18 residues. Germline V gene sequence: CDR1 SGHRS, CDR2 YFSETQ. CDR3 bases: TGCGCCAGCGCCGAGGCCTCGACTAGCGGGGGGAACCAAGAGACCCAGTACTTC. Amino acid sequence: CASAEASTSGGNQETQYF.